Below, 18 T cell receptor beta chains from the same sample are listed, as sequenced in a study of tissue T cells after allogeneic stem cell transplantation. Sequenced by immunoSEQ multiplex PCR; TCRdb stores in-frame clones only, minus some. This table has about 7,800 clones, approximately 46% appearing once. The time point: mouse harvest day 7 after allogeneic transplant. Each mouse received 10^7 T-cell-depleted marrow cells plus 10^6 splenic CD5+ T cells by tail vein. Sequencing was carried out using gut tissue. These receptors originate from a female BALB/c mouse given C57BL/6 T cells with graft-versus-host disease after an allogeneic hematopoietic cell transplant.

This clone is medium-sized by share. Gene names and germline refer to mouse. The same CDR3 can be traced to other DNA sequences in this sample. The CDR3 DNA, read in part, is TGTGCCAGCAGTCTGACAGGGGGCTCTGGAAATACGCTCTAT. This codes for CASSLTGGSGNTLY. The whole CDR3 region reads CASSLTGGSGNTLYF. The chain employs TRBV26 and TRBJ1-3; 9 nucleotides align to TRBD1. The CDR3 is cut off 1 residue early in the read; its end comes from the germline J gene. In germline, CDR1 is KGHPV, CDR2 FQNQEV (reference sequence). CDR3 length: 15 amino acids. V gave up 2 bases and J gave up 1 base; unmatched junction bases: 0.

Comment on this clone: All gene names here are mouse names. The read terminates 1 residue ahead of where the CDR3 ends, so the germline J gene completes it. The chain combines TRBV19 with TRBJ2-4; 7 bases match TRBD2. Germline V gene data show CDR1 as FNHDT and CDR2 as SITEND (reference sequence). The V segment lost 3 bases and the J segment 0 bases; nucleotides outside the gene matches: 4. The CDR3 loop spans 15 amino acids. The CDR3 DNA, read in part, is TGTGCCAGCAGTAAGGTGGGGGGTAGTCAAAACACCTTGTAC. Protein product: CASSKVGGSQNTLY. The entire CDR3 protein is CASSKVGGSQNTLYF.

Details on this clone: Mouse germline and gene names are used. The observed sequence ends 1 residue before the CDR3 terminus, with the missing tail filled in from the germline J gene. J is TRBJ2-5 and V is TRBV16, with TRBD2 matching 9 bases. The CDR3 has 16 residues. J lost 0 bases, V lost 3 bases, and 4 bases had no gene match. The germline gives CDR1 SGHSA, CDR2 FRNQAP. CDR3 amino acids: CASSFTLGGNQDTQYF. Partial CDR3 DNA: TGTGCAAGCAGCTTTACACTGGGGGGTAACCAAGACACCCAGTAC.

Concerning this clone itself: The listed genes are named as in mouse. The read halts 1 residue ahead of the CDR3 end, with the missing end drawn from the germline J gene. The chain uses TRBV3 and TRBJ2-4; 7 nucleotides match TRBD2. The CDR3 is 15 amino acids. The J segment lost 3 bases and the V segment lost 1 base, leaving 4 bases of the junction unmatched. Germline V gives CDR1 SNHLY, CDR2 FYNGKV (reference sequence). This CDR3 reads CASSLGGGRQNTLYF. The sequenced CDR3 bases are TGTGCCAGCAGCTTAGGTGGGGGGAGACAAAACACCTTGTAC.

Notes on this clone: Gene names and germline match the mouse. The DNA ends 1 residue before the CDR3 does, and the rest of the CDR3 is filled in from the germline J gene. This chain uses TRBV26 with TRBJ2-2, with D unresolved. V dropped 7 bases and J dropped 0 bases, with 3 bases sitting between them. The CDR3 loop spans 12 amino acids. Per the germline V gene, CDR1 is KGHPV and CDR2 is FQNQEV (reference sequence). The chain's CDR3 is CASTPNTGQLYF. The DNA read from the CDR3 is TGTGCCAGCACACCAAACACCGGGCAGCTCTAC.

By its share, this clone is medium-sized (0.01 to 0.1%). Gene names refer to mouse genes. Read sequence stops 1 residue before the CDR3 end, and the germline J gene provides the missing end. This sequence joins TRBV26 and TRBJ1-2; unclear D gene. V was clipped by 5 bases and J by 0 bases, with 7 bases between them. Germline-derived CDR1 and CDR2 are KGHPV and FQNQEV (reference sequence). The CDR3 covers 13 residues. The covered CDR3 bases are TGTGCCAGCAGTATACACACAAACTCCGACTACACC. The encoded protein is CASSIHTNSDYT. The full CDR3 protein is CASSIHTNSDYTF.

This clone has more than one count but fewer than ten. Here the gene names and germline are mouse. The read is 1 residue too short to cover the CDR3 end, so that end is filled in from the germline J gene. This chain joins TRBV13-2 and TRBJ2-1; 8 bases line up with TRBD2. The CDR3 spans 15 residues. V trimming: 0 bases; J trimming: 1 base; junction bases outside the gene matches: 0. Germline V gene data show CDR1 as NNHNN and CDR2 as SYGAGS (reference sequence). The CDR3 loop reads CASGDDWGNYAEQFF. The part of the CDR3 DNA that was read is TGTGCCAGCGGTGATGACTGGGGGAACTATGCTGAGCAGTTC.

With respect to this clone: Gene names are mouse gene names. The read halts 1 residue ahead of the CDR3 end, with the missing end drawn from the germline J gene. The chain joins TRBV13-3 to TRBJ2-1; 12 positions agree with TRBD2. In germline, CDR1 is NNHDY, CDR2 SYVADS. The CDR3 is 14 amino acids. V lost 5 bases and J lost 4; bases outside the gene matches: 1. The chain's CDR3 is CASRGLGGYAEQFF. The CDR3 bases that were read are TGTGCCAGCAGAGGACTGGGGGGGTATGCTGAGCAGTTC.

Note on this clone: Each gene name is a mouse one. The CDR3 end falls 1 residue outside the read, so it is completed with the germline J gene. J is TRBJ2-1 and V is TRBV3, with D perhaps matching TRBD2 (5 bases). V was pared by 4 bases and J by 1 base, with 11 bases between. The CDR3 covers 15 residues. CDR1 and CDR2 (germline): SNHLY, FYNGKV (reference sequence). CDR3 protein: CASSSRLKNYAEQFF. The DNA read from the CDR3 is TGTGCCAGCAGCTCCCGACTGAAGAACTATGCTGAGCAGTTC. The entire variable domain, with the rest obtained from reference TRBV3 and TRBJ2-1, is as follows: GPKVLQIPSHQIIDMGQMVTLNCDPVSNHLYFYWYKQILGQQMEFLVNFYNGKVMEKSKLFKDQFSVERPDGSYFTLKIQPTALEDSAVYFCASSSRLKNYAEQFFGPGTRLTVL.

Points on this clone: All gene names here are mouse names. The read finishes 1 residue shy of the CDR3 end, and the germline J gene is used to complete it. This chain links TRBV26 with TRBJ2-7, with a possible D match to TRBD2 (6 bases). The CDR3 has 12 residues. Germline V gene lookup returns CDR1 KGHPV and CDR2 FQNQEV (reference sequence). V was pared by 7 bases and J by 3 bases, with 10 bases between. The sequenced part of the CDR3 DNA is TGTGCCAGCACCCGGGGGGTCTATGAACAGTAC. As protein: CASTRGVYEQY. The complete CDR3 sequence is CASTRGVYEQYF.

Of note for this clone: The listed genes are named as in mouse. The read ends 1 residue before the CDR3 terminus; that terminus is restored from the germline J gene. The chain couples TRBV3 to TRBJ1-1, with a tentative D call TRBD1 (6 bases). This CDR3 is 15 amino acids long. The V gene lost 1 base and the J gene lost 0 bases, with 9 bases spanning the gap. Germline assignment: CDR1 SNHLY and CDR2 FYNGKV (reference sequence). The part of the CDR3 DNA that was read is TGTGCCAGCAGCTTAGAGGGGGTTGCAAACACAGAAGTCTTC. Protein: CASSLEGVANTEVF. The entire CDR3 is CASSLEGVANTEVFF.

This clone appeared a few times. All gene names here are mouse names. Incomplete CDR3 DNA: TGCTCCAGCAGTAACTGGGGGGGGCCTAGTGCAGAAACGCTGTAT. Translating gives CSSSNWGGPSAETLY. The full-length CDR3 reads as CSSSNWGGPSAETLYF. V and J are TRBV23 and TRBJ2-3; whether TRBD2, the table's D call, matches the DNA was not checked. The observed sequence ends 1 residue before the CDR3 terminus, with the missing tail filled in from the germline J gene. The CDR3 runs 16 residues. Per germline, CDR1 KGHTA and CDR2 FQNQQP.

Within the sample, this clone is medium-sized (0.01 to 0.1%). Genes and germline are mouse. The sequenced CDR3 bases are TGTGCTAGCAGTAGGGACAGGGGCCCTTATGAACAGTAC. Residues: CASSRDRGPYEQY. The full CDR3 sequence reads CASSRDRGPYEQYF. V is TRBV17 and J is TRBJ2-7; TRBD1 matches 9 bases. The CDR3 is cut off 1 residue early in the read; its end comes from the germline J gene. The V and J ends lost 3 bases and 4 bases, in that order; junction bases with no gene match: 4. Germline CDR1 MNHDT, CDR2 YYDKIL. CDR3 length: 14 residues.

In regard to this clone: The gene symbols are mouse symbols. The read comes to an end 1 residue before the CDR3 does, leaving the germline J gene to fill in the end. Other DNA sequences in this specimen translate into the identical CDR3. The rearrangement links TRBV26 to TRBJ1-4; no reliable D call. The CDR3 is made up of 14 amino acids. Germline-derived CDR1 and CDR2 are KGHPV and FQNQEV (reference sequence). V lost 6 bases and J 0 bases, leaving 8 bases between the germline ends. CDR3 protein: CASSLEFSNERLFF. The sequenced part of the CDR3 DNA is TGTGCCAGCAGCCTGGAGTTTTCCAACGAAAGATTATTT.

A word on this clone: The listed genes are named as in mouse. The missing CDR3 end, 1 residue past where the read stops, is filled in from the germline J gene. This chain joins TRBV19 and TRBJ1-2; a weak D match, TRBD1 (6 bases). With 2 bases removed from V and 0 bases from J, the gap between germline ends came to 8 bases. The germline CDR1 and CDR2 sequences are FNHDT and SITEND (reference sequence). The CDR3 is made up of 14 amino acids. CDR3 sequence: CASSMGQTNSDYTF. The part of the CDR3 DNA that was read is TGTGCCAGCAGTATGGGACAAACAAACTCCGACTACACC.

On this clone: Germline and genes here are mouse. The read ends 1 residue shy of where the CDR3 ends; the end is completed using the germline J gene. This chain connects TRBV16 to TRBJ1-4; perhaps TRBD1 as D (5 bases). The V end lost 3 bases, the J end lost 0 bases, and 5 bases lay between the germline ends. The CDR3 runs 14 residues. Germline V gene data show CDR1 as SGHSA and CDR2 as FRNQAP. CDR3 protein: CASSFRVSNERLFF. The part of the CDR3 DNA that was read is TGTGCAAGCAGCTTCAGGGTTTCCAACGAAAGATTATTT.

This clone has a handful of counts. Mouse gene names apply. The read finishes 1 residue shy of the CDR3 end, and the germline J gene is used to complete it. The chain is built from TRBV24 and TRBJ2-1; D gene unclear. There are 14 residues in the CDR3. Deletions cut 0 bases from V and 7 bases from J, with 10 bases between. Germline V gene sequence: CDR1 KGHTA, CDR2 FRNEEI. CDR3 region: CASSLYWVGAEQFF. Partial CDR3 DNA: TGTGCCAGCAGTCTGTATTGGGTTGGGGCTGAGCAGTTC.

As for this clone: The genes and germline here are from mouse. The read finishes 1 residue shy of the CDR3 end, and the germline J gene is used to complete it. This sequence joins TRBV13-2 and TRBJ1-1; a possible D gene is TRBD1 (6 bases). Germline V CDR1 and CDR2: NNHNN, SYGAGS (reference sequence). V was clipped by 4 bases and J by 0 bases, with 13 bases between them. The CDR3 runs to 15 residues. Here the CDR3 reads CASGQSGTTNTEVFF. The CDR3 bases that were read are TGTGCCAGCGGTCAATCCGGGACAACAAACACAGAAGTCTTC.